Listed here are 28 T cell receptor beta chains from one sample, sequenced in a study of cytomegalovirus exposure and HLA in healthy donors. PCR used 60 Vbeta primers and 13 Jbeta primers. Sequencing was performed with immunoSEQ multiplex PCR; in TCRdb, only in-frame clones are kept and a portion is missing. The sample includes 170,000 or so clones, about 69% of them seen just once. The specimen sequenced was PBMCs. The receptors originated from a male donor in good health and CMV-seronegative.

This chain connects TRBV5-1 to TRBJ2-1; tentatively, D is TRBD1 (6 bases). The germline gives CDR1 SGHRS, CDR2 YFSETQ. Trimming shortened V by 2 bases and J by 8 bases, and 14 bases separated the two germline ends. The CDR3 length is 14 residues. CDR3 amino acids: CASSFDRISDEQFF. The CDR3 DNA sequence: TGCGCCAGCAGCTTTGACAGGATTAGCGATGAGCAGTTCTTC.

The chain joins TRBV7-9 to TRBJ1-1; tentatively, D is TRBD1 (5 bases). CDR3 length: 13 residues. The germline CDR1 and CDR2 sequences are SEHNR and FQNEAQ (reference sequence). Trimming left V 2 bases short and J 4 bases short, with 8 bases between. CDR3 loop: CASSLRDFTEAFF. CDR3 in DNA: TGTGCCAGCAGCTTAAGGGACTTCACTGAAGCTTTCTTT. Full variable domain (missing parts from reference TRBV7-9 and TRBJ1-1): DTGVSQNPRHKITKRGQNVTFRCDPISEHNRLYWYRQTLGQGPEFLTYFQNEAQLEKSRLLSDRFSAERPKGSFSTLEIQRTEQGDSAMYLCASSLRDFTEAFFGQGTRLTVV.

This clone was detected once. The V gene is TRBV19, the J gene TRBJ2-7; D possibly corresponds to TRBD2 (5 bases). From germline, CDR1 is LNHDA and CDR2 SQIVND (reference sequence). Trimming left V 11 bases short and J 7 bases short, with 18 bases between. The CDR3 length is 12 residues. CDR3 in amino acids: CASSGSLGEQYF. DNA of the CDR3: TGTGCCTCAAGCGGCTCCTTAGGGGAGCAGTACTTC.

As concerns this clone: Other DNA sequences in this specimen translate into the identical CDR3. V and J are TRBV18 and TRBJ1-5, with D maybe TRBD1 (6 bases). The germline V gene has CDR1 KGHSH and CDR2 LQKENI. CDR3 length: 14 residues. V was shortened by 3 bases and J by 2 bases, with 8 bases between the two germline ends. CDR3 sequence reads: CASSPRTGNQPQHF. CDR3 bases: TGTGCCAGCTCACCCCGGACAGGCAATCAGCCCCAGCATTTT.

This chain links TRBV1 with TRBJ1-4. TRBV1 is classified as a pseudogene. The CDR3 spans 14 residues. The CDR3 region is CTSSSWEGTEKLFF. In nucleotides, the CDR3 is TGCACCAGCAGCTCCTGGGAGGGGACTGAAAAACTGTTTTTT.

This chain joins TRBV4-1 and TRBJ2-1; 7 positions agree with TRBD2. With V trimmed by 0 bases and J by 1 base, 3 bases remained unmatched. CDR1 MGHRA and CDR2 YSYEKL come from the germline V gene. The CDR3 runs 16 residues. The CDR3 is CASSQEWTSSYNEQFF. The CDR3 nucleotides are TGCGCCAGCAGCCAAGAGTGGACTAGTTCCTACAATGAGCAGTTCTTC.

The chain has TRBV28 and TRBJ2-7; TRBD1 agrees at 9 bases. The CDR3 is 15 residues long. The V segment lost 3 bases and the J segment 3 bases; nucleotides outside the gene matches: 6. The germline gives CDR1 MDHEN, CDR2 SYDVKM. The CDR3 loop reads CASSFSGTGYYEQYF. In DNA, the CDR3 is TGTGCCAGCAGTTTCTCGGGGACAGGGTACTACGAGCAGTACTTC.

This rearrangement joins TRBV7-3 to TRBJ1-1; 8 bases agree with TRBD1. This CDR3 comprises 14 residues. Per the germline V gene, CDR1 is SGHTA and CDR2 is FQGTGA. J lost 0 bases, V lost 6 bases, and 3 bases had no gene match. The CDR3 DNA follows: TGTGCCAGCAGTCCAGGGGGCATGAACACTGAAGCTTTCTTT. Amino acids: CASSPGGMNTEAFF.

This sequence joins TRBV6-5 and TRBJ1-5; 12 bases line up with TRBD1. With V trimmed by 5 bases and J by 3 bases, 2 bases remained unmatched. The CDR3 has 15 residues. CDR1 and CDR2 (germline): MNHEY, SVGAGI. The CDR3 region is CASSGDRGLNQPQHF. The CDR3 DNA follows: TGTGCCAGCAGTGGGGACAGGGGGCTCAATCAGCCCCAGCATTTT.

This sequence joins TRBV15 and TRBJ1-5, with 7 bases matching TRBD1. The CDR3 runs 16 residues. V was clipped by 0 bases and J by 1 base; unmatched bases: 3. Looked up from germline, CDR1 is LNHNV and CDR2 is YYDKDF (reference sequence). CDR3 protein: CATSREGGQSNQPQHF. The CDR3 DNA reads as TGTGCCACCAGCAGAGAAGGGGGACAGAGCAATCAGCCCCAGCATTTT.

The genes are TRBV10-3 and TRBJ2-7, with TRBD1 matching over 11 bases. Per germline, CDR1 ENHRY and CDR2 SYGVKD. The CDR3 is 14 residues long. The trim removed 10 bases at V and 3 bases at J, leaving 8 bases unmatched. CDR3 DNA: TGTGCCACCCAGGGGACAGGGGGTCTCTACGAGCAGTACTTC. Translating it yields CATQGTGGLYEQYF.

The chain recombines TRBV30 with TRBJ2-7; no firm D call. CDR1 is GTSNPN, CDR2 SVGIG, per germline (reference sequence). The length of the CDR3 is 13 residues. V was shortened by 6 bases and J by 2 bases, with 14 bases between the two germline ends. CDR3 loop: CACSRSSPYEQYF. CDR3 DNA: TGTGCCTGTAGTAGGAGTTCGCCCTACGAGCAGTACTTC.

V and J are TRBV5-1 and TRBJ2-7, with 9 bases fitting TRBD1. Per germline, CDR1 SGHRS and CDR2 YFSETQ. V was clipped by 1 base and J by 5 bases; unmatched bases: 10. This CDR3 contains 16 residues. The CDR3 protein is CASSLTLPGQGDEQYF. The CDR3 DNA follows: TGCGCCAGCAGCTTGACGCTTCCGGGACAGGGCGACGAGCAGTACTTC.

Details on this clone: Compared with germline, one end of the junction differs, possibly owing to a read error. In the same sample, other DNA sequences code for this CDR3. The V and J genes are TRBV27 and TRBJ2-7; 9 nucleotides match TRBD2. This CDR3 is 14 amino acids long. Per the germline V gene, CDR1 is MNHEY and CDR2 is SMNVEV (reference sequence). In DNA form, the CDR3 reads TGCGCCAGCACCTCTAGCGGGGCGATCTACGAGCAGTACTTC. Protein sequence: CASTSSGAIYEQYF.

V is TRBV6-5 and J is TRBJ1-1; the match to TRBD1 covers 9 bases. Germline trimming cut 2 bases from V and 1 base from J; bases unmatched to any gene: 5. From germline, CDR1 is MNHEY and CDR2 SVGAGI. The CDR3 sequence is 16 residues long. Here the CDR3 reads CASSYPRQGGNTEAFF. CDR3 nucleotides: TGTGCCAGCAGTTACCCCCGACAGGGGGGGAACACTGAAGCTTTCTTT.

The chain combines TRBV25-1 with TRBJ2-3, with 11 bases aligning to TRBD2. The CDR3 loop spans 18 amino acids. V was pared by 2 bases and J by 4 bases, with 11 bases of the junction left unmatched. Germline V CDR1 and CDR2: MGHDK, SYGVNS. The chain's CDR3 is CASSEDNLLAGGPDTQYF. The CDR3, as DNA: TGTGCCAGCAGTGAAGATAATCTGCTAGCGGGGGGTCCAGATACGCAGTATTTT. Supplemented by reference TRBV25-1 and TRBJ2-3, the full variable domain reads EADIYQTPRYLVIGTGKKITLECSQTMGHDKMYWYQQDPGMELHLIHYSYGVNSTEKGDLSSESTVSRIRTEHFPLTLESARPSHTSQYLCASSEDNLLAGGPDTQYFGPGTRLTVL.

The genes are TRBV6-1 and TRBJ2-7, with TRBD2 matching over 12 bases. This CDR3 contains 17 residues. The trim removed 3 bases at V and 2 bases at J, leaving 8 bases unmatched. Germline loops: CDR1 MNHNS, CDR2 SASEGT. For the CDR3, the DNA is TGTGCCAGCAGTGAGGGTCTAGCGGGAGGGCCGACCTACGAGCAGTACTTC. Protein sequence: CASSEGLAGGPTYEQYF.

The chain uses TRBV4-3 and TRBJ2-3, with D possibly matching TRBD1 (7 bases). Germline V lookup: CDR1 LGHNA, CDR2 YSLEER. The CDR3 consists of 16 residues. Trimming took off 1 base at V and 4 bases at J, with 15 bases between the two ends. CDR3 nucleotides: TGCGCCAGCAGCCAAGGCGGGACAGAATCGGCAGATACGCAGTATTTT. Protein: CASSQGGTESADTQYF.

This clone was counted once. This sequence joins TRBV6-5 and TRBJ1-6; D not resolved. Germline V gene sequence: CDR1 MNHEY, CDR2 SVGAGI. This CDR3 is 14 amino acids long. Deletions cut 0 bases from V and 7 bases from J, with 7 bases between. This CDR3 is CASSYSPPNSPLHF. CDR3 bases: TGTGCCAGCAGTTACTCTCCTCCCAATTCACCCCTCCACTTT.

The rearrangement uses TRBV5-1 and TRBJ1-6; TRBD1 matches 7 bases. The junction had 9 bases not matched to a gene; V was cut back by 2 bases and J by 10 bases. The CDR3 covers 15 residues. Germline V gives CDR1 SGHRS, CDR2 YFSETQ. The CDR3 sequence: CASSLMTGKESPLHF. In DNA, the CDR3 is TGCGCCAGCAGCTTAATGACAGGGAAAGAATCACCCCTCCACTTT.

With respect to this clone: The junction and the germline gene differ at one end; a read error may be behind it. The gene calls are TRBV7-9 and TRBJ2-1, with 7 bases that match TRBD2. Germline CDR1 and CDR2: SEHNR and FQNEAQ (reference sequence). The CDR3 covers 14 residues. The CDR3 is CSSSGTPTGDEQFF. The CDR3 DNA is TGTTCCAGCAGCGGGACTCCCACGGGGGATGAGCAGTTCTTC. The variable domain in full, completed from reference TRBV7-9 and TRBJ2-1, reads DTGVSQNPRHKITKRGQNVTFRCDPISEHNRLYWYRQTLGQGPEFLTYFQNEAQLEKSRLLSDRFSAERPKGSFSTLEIQRTEQGDSAMYLCSSSGTPTGDEQFFGPGTRLTVL.

The table lists this clone with a count of one. This chain connects TRBV6-6 to TRBJ2-1; 10 nucleotides match TRBD2. CDR1 is MNHNY, CDR2 SVGAGI, per germline (reference sequence). The V and J ends lost 4 bases and 2 bases, in that order; junction bases with no gene match: 5. The CDR3 has 16 residues. The CDR3 coding sequence is TGTGCCAGCAGTTTAGGGACTAGCGAAACCTACAATGAGCAGTTCTTC. It specifies CASSLGTSETYNEQFF.

V usage is TRBV28 and J usage is TRBJ2-1; a possible D gene is TRBD1 (6 bases). The germline V and J ends were trimmed by 3 bases and 2 bases, with 17 bases remaining between them. The V gene's germline CDR1 is MDHEN and CDR2 SYDVKM. This CDR3 comprises 17 residues. The CDR3 spells CASSFSGAAATYNEQFF. The CDR3 bases are TGTGCCAGCAGTTTCTCAGGGGCAGCGGCTACCTACAATGAGCAGTTCTTC.

The chain uses TRBV12-5 and TRBJ1-3; D not certain. CDR3 length equals 14 residues. Trimming took 7 bases from V and 0 from J, leaving 10 bases between them. The germline gives CDR1 LGHNT, CDR2 FRNRAP. The DNA for the CDR3 is TGTGCTAGTGCCCTCAGTGGCTCTGGAAACACCATATATTTT. Amino acid sequence: CASALSGSGNTIYF.

The chain has TRBV14 and TRBJ1-5; D remains ambiguous. V was trimmed by 3 bases and J by 3 bases, leaving 15 bases between them. Germline CDR1 reads SGHDN; CDR2 reads FVKESK. The CDR3 contains 16 residues. The CDR3 loop is CASSQDLGVYNQPQHF. In DNA form, the CDR3 reads TGTGCCAGCAGCCAGGATCTGGGAGTTTACAATCAGCCCCAGCATTTT.

The chain joins TRBV7-2 to TRBJ1-5; TRBD1 might be the D (5 bases). The CDR3 is 15 amino acids. Per the germline V gene, CDR1 is SGHTA and CDR2 is FQGNSA. V lost 2 bases and J 0 bases, leaving 8 bases between the germline ends. The CDR3 reads CASSLQGYSNQPQHF. CDR3 DNA sequence: TGTGCCAGCAGCTTACAGGGTTATAGCAATCAGCCCCAGCATTTT.

The rearrangement uses TRBV19 and TRBJ2-7, with D uncertain. Germline CDR1 reads LNHDA; CDR2 reads SQIVND (reference sequence). This CDR3 spans 13 amino acids. V was pared by 6 bases and J by 3 bases, with 12 bases between. The CDR3, as DNA: TGTGCCAGTAGCCTTCAGATTTTCTACGAGCAGTACTTC. Its translation is CASSLQIFYEQYF.

V usage is TRBV5-1 and J usage is TRBJ1-6, with 12 bases matching TRBD1. The CDR3 is made up of 15 amino acids. CDR1 is SGHRS, CDR2 YFSETQ, per germline. The trim removed 3 bases at V and 7 bases at J, leaving 2 bases unmatched. CDR3 in amino acids: CASSWGQGANSPLHF. CDR3 nucleotides: TGCGCCAGCAGCTGGGGACAGGGGGCAAATTCACCCCTCCACTTT.